This T cell receptor beta chain came from a study of shared clonotypes between healthy human individuals. This CDR3 comprises 17 residues. CDR1 is KGHSH, CDR2 LQKENI, per germline. The V segment lost 5 bases and the J segment 5 bases; nucleotides outside the gene matches: 16. In the original processing: ImmunoSEQ supplied junction-only sequences lacking quality scores, so filtering was different. Measured with immunoSEQ multiplex PCR; TCRdb has only the in-frame clones, and not every one. D and trimming were read from the DNA, whereas the V and J calls and clone size are those reported in that table. The table includes 2 million to 2.5 million clones, approximately 93% detected once.

V is TRBV18 and J is TRBJ2-7; 9 positions match TRBD2. Sequencing was carried out using naive CD4+ T cells from PBMCs. Stated subset: CD45RA+ positively selected. The sequence came from a man between 18 and 35 years old in good health. Some clones in this sample may be carry-over from other donors' samples. The CDR3 reads CASSSNAGGRTGHEQYF. As DNA, the CDR3 is TGTGCCAGCTCATCAAATGCGGGAGGGAGAACGGGGCACGAGCAGTACTTC.